This TCR beta chain was found in a study of cytomegalovirus exposure and HLA in healthy donors. General observations from the study: Later analysis demonstrated an association between a missense DCLRE1C variant and TCR beta V- and J-gene trimming. Researchers reportedly found TCR beta sequences accurately predicted most subjects' HLA-A and HLA-B alleles. The authors listed approximately 160 TCR beta chains as cytomegalovirus-associated. In a later analysis, at a false discovery rate of 0.05, some 15,000 TCR beta sequences were associated with HLA alleles.

60 Vbeta and 13 Jbeta primers were used in PCR. TCRdb keeps only in-frame clones here, not all; method: immunoSEQ multiplex PCR. This table has about 190,000 clones, about 90% appearing once. To note about this clone: The antigen remains unidentified.

V lost 1 base, J lost 7 bases, and 7 bases lay in between. This CDR3 comprises 13 residues. Germline values: CDR1 SGHAT, CDR2 FQNNGV. Material for sequencing was PBMCs. The rearrangement uses TRBV11-2 and TRBJ2-2; TRBD1 is a possible D gene (5 bases). The sequence came from a boy under 10 years old in good health and CMV-seronegative. The CDR3 loop is CASSLAGIGELFF. Written as DNA, the CDR3 is TGTGCCAGCAGCTTAGCAGGGATCGGGGAGCTGTTTTTT.